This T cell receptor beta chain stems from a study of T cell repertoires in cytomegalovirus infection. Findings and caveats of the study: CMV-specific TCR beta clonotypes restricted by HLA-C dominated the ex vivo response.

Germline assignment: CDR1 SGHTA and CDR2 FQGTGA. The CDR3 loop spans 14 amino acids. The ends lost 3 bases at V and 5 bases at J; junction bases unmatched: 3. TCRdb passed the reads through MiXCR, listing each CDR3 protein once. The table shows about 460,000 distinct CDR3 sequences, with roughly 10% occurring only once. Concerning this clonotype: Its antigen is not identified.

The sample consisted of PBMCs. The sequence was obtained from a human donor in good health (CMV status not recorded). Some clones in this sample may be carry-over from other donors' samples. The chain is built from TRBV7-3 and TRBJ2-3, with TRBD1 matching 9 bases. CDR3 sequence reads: CASSFDRGGDTQYF. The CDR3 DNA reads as TGTGCCAGCAGCTTTGACAGGGGGGGAGATACGCAGTATTTT.